A single TCR beta chain is shown here with its context. Its antigen remains unidentified. In the PCR, 60 Vbeta and 13 Jbeta primers were used. Libraries were prepared by immunoSEQ multiplex PCR; TCRdb keeps only in-frame clonotypes and omits some of them. The sample lists about 230,000 clones; 70% to 90% were seen once. These data originate in a study of cytomegalovirus exposure and HLA in healthy donors. Study-level points and caveats: Previous analysis showed most TCR beta V segments were productive about 90% or about 30% of the time.

Germline V gives CDR1 MNHEY, CDR2 SMNVEV (reference sequence). This CDR3 is 12 amino acids long. Trimming shortened V by 8 bases and J by 5 bases, and 12 bases separated the two germline ends. The V call is TRBV27, the J call TRBJ1-1, with a tentative D call TRBD1 (5 bases). Sequencing was done on a sample of PBMCs. The receptor's source is a girl aged 2 to 9 in good health and CMV-seronegative. The CDR3 spells CASAGGDTEAFF. CDR3 DNA: TGTGCCAGCGCCGGGGGGGATACTGAAGCTTTCTTT.